This TCR beta chain was captured by sequencing in a study of OX40 agonist ivuxolimab in advanced cancers. Generated by immunoSEQ multiplex PCR, the TCRdb table keeps only in-frame clones and is missing some. The sample shows around 62,000 clones, roughly 88% of them seen only once. Trimming stripped 3 bases from V and 5 bases from J, with 20 bases between. CDR1 and CDR2 (germline): SGHDT, YYEEEE. CDR3 length: 16 residues. The receptor's source is an adult with an advanced solid tumor such as melanoma, head and neck, liver or kidney cancer. V is TRBV5-6 and J is TRBJ2-5, with D possibly being TRBD2 (6 bases). Sequencing was performed on CD4+ or CD8+ T cells sorted from blood, taken in a trial of the OX40 agonist ivuxolimab. The DNA of the CDR3 is TGTGCCAGCAGCTCTTATCGACTGGGGGACTTGGAGACCCAGTACTTC. Encoded protein: CASSSYRLGDLETQYF. Full variable domain (rest looked up from reference TRBV5-6 and TRBJ2-5): DAGVTQSPTHLIKTRGQQVTLRCSPKSGHDTVSWYQQALGQGPQFIFQYYEEEERQRGNFPDRFSGHQFPNYSSELNVNALLLGDSALYLCASSSYRLGDLETQYFGPGTRLLVL.